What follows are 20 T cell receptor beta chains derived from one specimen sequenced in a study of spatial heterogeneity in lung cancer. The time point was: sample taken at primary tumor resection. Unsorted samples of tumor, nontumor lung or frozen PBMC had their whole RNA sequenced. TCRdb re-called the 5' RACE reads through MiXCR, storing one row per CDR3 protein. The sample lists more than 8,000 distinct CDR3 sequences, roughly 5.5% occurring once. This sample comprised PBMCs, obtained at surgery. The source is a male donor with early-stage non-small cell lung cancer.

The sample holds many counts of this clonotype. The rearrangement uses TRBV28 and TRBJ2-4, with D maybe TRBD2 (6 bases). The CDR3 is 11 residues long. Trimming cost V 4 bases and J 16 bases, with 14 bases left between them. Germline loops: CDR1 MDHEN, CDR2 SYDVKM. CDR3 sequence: CASSSAGTPYF. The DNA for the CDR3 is TGTGCCAGCAGTTCTGCCGGGACTCCTTACTTC.

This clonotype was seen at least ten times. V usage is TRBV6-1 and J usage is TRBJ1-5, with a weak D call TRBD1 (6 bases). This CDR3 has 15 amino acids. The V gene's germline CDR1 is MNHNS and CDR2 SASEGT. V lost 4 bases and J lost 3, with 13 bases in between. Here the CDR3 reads CASSGLGAPNQPQHF. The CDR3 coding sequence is TGTGCCAGCAGTGGGCTGGGGGCTCCCAATCAGCCCCAGCATTTT.

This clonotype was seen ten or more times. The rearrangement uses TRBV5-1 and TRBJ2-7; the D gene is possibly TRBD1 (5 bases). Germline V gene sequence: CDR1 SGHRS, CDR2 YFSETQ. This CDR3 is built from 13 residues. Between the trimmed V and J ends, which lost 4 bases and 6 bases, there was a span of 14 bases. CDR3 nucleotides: TGCGCCAGCAGCGCAAAAACAGGATCCGAGCAGTACTTC. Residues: CASSAKTGSEQYF.

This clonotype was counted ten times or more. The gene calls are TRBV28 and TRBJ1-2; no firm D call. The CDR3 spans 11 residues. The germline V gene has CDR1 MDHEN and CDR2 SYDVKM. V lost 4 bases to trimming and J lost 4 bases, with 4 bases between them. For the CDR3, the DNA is TGTGCCAGCAGTTCCCGCTATGGCTACACCTTC. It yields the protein CASSSRYGYTF.

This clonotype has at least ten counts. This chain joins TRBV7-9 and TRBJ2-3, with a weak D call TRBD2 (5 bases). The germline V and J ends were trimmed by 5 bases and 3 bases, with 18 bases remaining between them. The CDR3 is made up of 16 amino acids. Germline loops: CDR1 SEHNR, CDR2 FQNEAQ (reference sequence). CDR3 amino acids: CASSRNRDFDTDTQYF. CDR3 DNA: TGTGCCAGCAGCCGCAATCGGGATTTTGATACAGATACGCAGTATTTT. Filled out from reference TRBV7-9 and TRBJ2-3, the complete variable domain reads DTGVSQNPRHKITKRGQNVTFRCDPISEHNRLYWYRQTLGQGPEFLTYFQNEAQLEKSRLLSDRFSAERPKGSFSTLEIQRTEQGDSAMYLCASSRNRDFDTDTQYFGPGTRLTVL.

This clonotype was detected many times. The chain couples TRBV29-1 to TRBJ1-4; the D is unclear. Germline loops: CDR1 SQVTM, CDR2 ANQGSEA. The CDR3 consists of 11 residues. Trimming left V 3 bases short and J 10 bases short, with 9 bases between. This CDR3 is CSVDPGGKLFF. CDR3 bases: TGCAGCGTTGACCCCGGAGGAAAACTGTTTTTT.

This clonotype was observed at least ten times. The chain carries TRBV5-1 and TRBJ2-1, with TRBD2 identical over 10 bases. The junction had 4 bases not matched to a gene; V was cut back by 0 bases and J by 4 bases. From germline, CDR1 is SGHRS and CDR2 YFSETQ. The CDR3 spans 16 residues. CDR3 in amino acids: CASSLASGGDYNEQFF. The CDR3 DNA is TGCGCCAGCAGCTTGGCTAGCGGGGGAGATTACAATGAGCAGTTCTTC.

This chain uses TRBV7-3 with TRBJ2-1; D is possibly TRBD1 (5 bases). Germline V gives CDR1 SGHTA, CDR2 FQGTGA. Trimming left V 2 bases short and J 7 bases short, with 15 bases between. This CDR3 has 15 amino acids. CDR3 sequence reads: CASSLGGHTGNEQFF. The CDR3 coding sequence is TGTGCCAGCAGCTTAGGCGGACACACGGGTAATGAGCAGTTCTTC.

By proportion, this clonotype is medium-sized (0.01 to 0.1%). CDR3 amino acids: CASSINYSNQPQHF. The CDR3 bases are TGTGCCAGCAGTATAAATTATAGCAATCAGCCCCAGCATTTT. V gene TRBV12-3 or TRBV12-4 combines with J gene TRBJ1-5; no definite D call. The CDR3 extends over 14 amino acids. V lost 5 bases and J 0 bases, leaving 8 bases between the germline ends.

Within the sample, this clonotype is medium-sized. The CDR3 is CASNSQGPTNYYGYTF. The CDR3 bases are TGTGCCAGCAACTCACAGGGCCCGACGAACTACTATGGCTACACCTTC. V and J are TRBV28 and TRBJ1-2; the D gene is possibly TRBD1 (6 bases). The germline CDR1 and CDR2 sequences are MDHEN and SYDVKM. The CDR3 length is 16 residues. V lost 7 bases and J lost 3, with 21 bases in between.

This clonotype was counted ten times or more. The CDR3 DNA reads as TGTGCCAGCAGCTTAGCCGCGGCGGGGGGCCGAAGCACGCAGTATTTT. Translating gives CASSLAAAGGRSTQYF. J is TRBJ2-3 and V is TRBV7-2; TRBD2 matches 8 bases. The CDR3 contains 16 residues. V trimming: 0 bases; J trimming: 9 bases; junction bases outside the gene matches: 11. CDR1 is SGHTA and CDR2 is FQGNSA in the germline V gene.

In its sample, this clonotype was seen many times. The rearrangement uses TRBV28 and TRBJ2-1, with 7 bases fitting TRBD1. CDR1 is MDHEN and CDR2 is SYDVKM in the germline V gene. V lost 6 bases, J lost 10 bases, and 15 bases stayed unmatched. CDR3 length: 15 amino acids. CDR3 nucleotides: TGTGCCAGCAGAGGTTACCGGGACAGTCGAGGGGAGCAGTTCTTC. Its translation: CASRGYRDSRGEQFF.

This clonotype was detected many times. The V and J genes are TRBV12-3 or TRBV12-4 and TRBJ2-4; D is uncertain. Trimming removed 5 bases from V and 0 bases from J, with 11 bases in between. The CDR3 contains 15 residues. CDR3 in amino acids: CASSRDGLAKNIQYF. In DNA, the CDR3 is TGTGCCAGCAGTCGAGACGGCCTAGCCAAAAACATTCAGTACTTC.

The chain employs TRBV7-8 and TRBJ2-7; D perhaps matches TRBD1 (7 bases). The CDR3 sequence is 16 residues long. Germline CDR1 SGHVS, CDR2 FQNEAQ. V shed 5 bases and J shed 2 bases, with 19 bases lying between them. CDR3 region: CASSPLGGTDTYEQYF. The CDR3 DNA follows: TGTGCCAGCAGCCCGTTAGGGGGGACAGACACCTACGAGCAGTACTTC.

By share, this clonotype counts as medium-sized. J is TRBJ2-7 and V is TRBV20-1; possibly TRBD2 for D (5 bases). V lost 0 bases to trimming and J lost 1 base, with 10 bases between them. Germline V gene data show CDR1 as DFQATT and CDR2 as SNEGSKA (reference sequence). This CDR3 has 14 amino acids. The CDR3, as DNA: TGCAGTGCTAGAGATAGCGTGAAGTCCTACGAGCAGTACTTC. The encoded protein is CSARDSVKSYEQYF.

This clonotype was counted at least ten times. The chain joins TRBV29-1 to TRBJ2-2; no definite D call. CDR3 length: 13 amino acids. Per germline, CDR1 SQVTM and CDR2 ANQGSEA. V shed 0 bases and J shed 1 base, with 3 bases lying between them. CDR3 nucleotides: TGCAGCGTTGAAGAGGGGAACACCGGGGAGCTGTTTTTT. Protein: CSVEEGNTGELFF.

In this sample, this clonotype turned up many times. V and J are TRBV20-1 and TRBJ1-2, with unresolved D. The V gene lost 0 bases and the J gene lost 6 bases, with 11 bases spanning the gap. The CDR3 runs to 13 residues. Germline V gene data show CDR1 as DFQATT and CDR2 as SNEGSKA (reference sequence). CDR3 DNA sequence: TGCAGTGCTAGAGAAGATATTGGGAATGGCTACACCTTC. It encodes CSAREDIGNGYTF.

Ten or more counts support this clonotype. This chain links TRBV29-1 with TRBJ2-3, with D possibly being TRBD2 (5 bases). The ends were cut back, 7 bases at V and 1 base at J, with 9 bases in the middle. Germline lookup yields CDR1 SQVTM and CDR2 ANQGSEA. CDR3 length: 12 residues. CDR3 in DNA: TGCAGCGGAACCGGGGGCACAGATACGCAGTATTTT. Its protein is CSGTGGTDTQYF.

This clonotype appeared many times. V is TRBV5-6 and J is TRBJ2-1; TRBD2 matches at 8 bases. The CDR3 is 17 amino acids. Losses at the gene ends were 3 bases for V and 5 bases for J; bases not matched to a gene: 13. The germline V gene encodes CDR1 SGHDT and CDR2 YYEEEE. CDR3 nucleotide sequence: TGTGCCAGCAGCTCCGCGGGGAGCGGGAGAGTCCACAATGAGCAGTTCTTC. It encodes CASSSAGSGRVHNEQFF.

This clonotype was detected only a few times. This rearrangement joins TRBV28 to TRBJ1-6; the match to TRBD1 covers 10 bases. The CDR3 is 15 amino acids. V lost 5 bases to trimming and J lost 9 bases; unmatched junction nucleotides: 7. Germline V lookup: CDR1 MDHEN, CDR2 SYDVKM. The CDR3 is CASSPRQGAVSPLHF. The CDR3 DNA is TGTGCCAGCAGTCCACGACAGGGGGCAGTTTCACCCCTCCACTTT.